This TCR beta chain derives from a study of T cell repertoires in cytomegalovirus infection (dated by TCRdb to about 2019). At the level of the whole study: Donor HLA type was relevant to the analysis, because carriage of CMV infection together with the matching HLA type was indicated by public TCR beta signatures. The investigation overall reported the following: In both this cohort and an independent cohort of 350 to 400 donors, the cumulative frequency of public TCR beta family members distinguished carriers of CMV infection plus the relevant HLA type. In the ex vivo response, HLA-C-restricted CMV-specific TCR beta clonotypes were dominant, and in two of eight donors the single most frequent clonotype came from this HLA-C-restricted group.

This clonotype was counted at least ten times. The antigen this receptor binds is unknown. Base-call qualities are not available, and no considerably larger clone is one nucleotide away. In the germline V gene, CDR1 corresponds to SGHTA and CDR2 to FQGNSA. Here V drops 2 bases and J drops 6 bases, and the junction holds 5 bases not matched to any gene. Including the terminal cysteine and phenylalanine, the CDR3 comprises 14 residues. Just the 42-base CDR3 DNA is kept, in frame starting at base 1. These reads were obtained on an Illumina HiSeq 1500. TCRdb's own reprocessing of the public reads used fastp at Q25 and MiXCR and kept productive beta chains. Identical CDR3 proteins give one entry, which carries the most common genes and DNA. The sample has around 350,000 distinct CDR3 sequences on record, approximately 18% of them singletons. In total, the top ten clones hold 7.5% to 9.5% of the sample.

In this chain, TRBV7-2 is recombined with TRBJ1-1, with 8 middle bases fitting TRBD1. The clonotype originates from a human donor in good health (CMV status not recorded). Some clones in this sample may be carry-over from other donors' samples. The sequenced material came from PBMCs. This receptor carries the CDR3 CASSLRTGLAEAFF. The sequenced DNA: TGTGCCAGCAGCTTAAGGACAGGGCTGGCTGAAGCTTTCTTT.